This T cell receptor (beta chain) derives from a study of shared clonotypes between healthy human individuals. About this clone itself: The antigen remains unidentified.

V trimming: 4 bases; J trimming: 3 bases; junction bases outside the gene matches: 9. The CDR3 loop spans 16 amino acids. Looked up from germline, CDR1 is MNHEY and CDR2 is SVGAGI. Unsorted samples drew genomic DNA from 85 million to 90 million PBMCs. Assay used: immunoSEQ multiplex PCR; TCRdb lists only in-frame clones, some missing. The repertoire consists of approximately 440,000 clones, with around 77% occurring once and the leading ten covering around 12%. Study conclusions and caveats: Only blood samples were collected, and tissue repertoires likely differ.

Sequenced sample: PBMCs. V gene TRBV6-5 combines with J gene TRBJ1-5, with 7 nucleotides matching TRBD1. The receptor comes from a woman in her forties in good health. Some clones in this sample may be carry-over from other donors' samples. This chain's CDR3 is CASSSLSGGDNQPQHF. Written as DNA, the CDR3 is TGTGCCAGCAGTTCGTTGTCAGGGGGGGACAATCAGCCCCAGCATTTT.